Presented here are 21 T cell receptor beta chains from one specimen sequenced in a study of T cell changes during pregnancy in multiple sclerosis. Measured with immunoSEQ multiplex PCR; TCRdb has only the in-frame clones, and not every one. Among some 37,000 clones listed, 70% to 90% were seen once. This sample comprised CD8+ T cells from peripheral blood mononuclear cells, obtained in the third trimester of pregnancy. These receptors came from a female donor with multiple sclerosis, enrolled in a pregnancy study.

The rearrangement uses TRBV5-6 and TRBJ2-7, with D possibly TRBD2 on 6 matching bases. The CDR3 contains 13 residues. V gave up 4 bases and J gave up 4 bases, with 12 bases separating them. The germline V gene encodes CDR1 SGHDT and CDR2 YYEEEE. CDR3 residues: CASSPARGYEQYF. CDR3 DNA sequence: TGTGCCAGCAGCCCAGCTCGGGGGTACGAGCAGTACTTC.

This chain uses TRBV5-4 with TRBJ2-1; 9 bases line up with TRBD1. With 4 bases clipped from V and 9 bases from J, the junction kept 5 bases outside the gene matches. Germline V gives CDR1 SGHNT, CDR2 YYREEE (reference sequence). This CDR3 contains 13 residues. CDR3 bases: TGTGCCAGCAGCCCAGGGACAGGGAGTGAGCAGTTCTTC. This codes for CASSPGTGSEQFF.

The genes are TRBV4-3 and TRBJ2-3; 13 bases are a match to TRBD2. Trimming took 4 bases from V and 5 from J; bases not matched to a gene: 9. This CDR3 comprises 17 residues. The germline gives CDR1 LGHNA, CDR2 YSLEER. This chain's CDR3 is CASSPQLAGGQGDTQYF. The CDR3 coding sequence is TGCGCCAGCAGCCCCCAACTAGCGGGGGGGCAGGGAGATACGCAGTATTTT.

The chain combines TRBV9 with TRBJ2-1; D call uncertain. The CDR3 has 16 amino acids. Per the germline V gene, CDR1 is SGDLS and CDR2 is YYNGEE. Between the trimmed V and J ends, which lost 4 bases and 4 bases, there was a span of 18 bases. CDR3 sequence reads: CASSPRSQGVYNEQFF. CDR3 DNA: TGTGCCAGCAGCCCAAGAAGTCAAGGAGTGTACAATGAGCAGTTCTTC.

J is TRBJ1-1 and V is TRBV10-3; D is uncertain. Between the trimmed V and J ends, which lost 11 bases and 0 bases, there was a span of 13 bases. Germline lookup yields CDR1 ENHRY and CDR2 SYGVKD. The CDR3 has 13 residues. The CDR3 coding sequence is TGTGCCGCGCAGGAGGAAATGAACACTGAAGCTTTCTTT. Amino acids: CAAQEEMNTEAFF.

The chain links TRBV7-3 to TRBJ1-1; weak D call: TRBD1 (6 bases). This CDR3 is built from 14 residues. The germline V gene encodes CDR1 SGHTA and CDR2 FQGTGA. V was shortened by 5 bases and J by 2 bases, with 12 bases between the two germline ends. CDR3 sequence reads: CASSHYRDNTEAFF. CDR3 DNA: TGTGCCAGCAGCCACTACAGGGATAACACTGAAGCTTTCTTT.

This sequence joins TRBV7-9 and TRBJ2-1; D is ambiguous. With 2 bases removed from V and 4 bases from J, the gap between germline ends came to 6 bases. From germline, CDR1 is SEHNR and CDR2 FQNEAQ (reference sequence). The CDR3 covers 13 residues. The CDR3 DNA reads as TGTGCCAGCAGCTTAAGCGAATACAATGAGCAGTTCTTC. Translation: CASSLSEYNEQFF.

The chain uses TRBV5-4 and TRBJ2-5, with D perhaps matching TRBD1 (5 bases). The CDR3 consists of 15 residues. Trimming took 0 bases from V and 1 from J, leaving 10 bases between them. Germline CDR1 and CDR2: SGHNT and YYREEE (reference sequence). The CDR3 protein is CASSLVGQSQETQYF. The CDR3 DNA follows: TGTGCCAGCAGCTTGGTTGGACAATCCCAAGAGACCCAGTACTTC.

This clone is a singleton in its sample. The chain uses TRBV6-5 and TRBJ2-5; TRBD1 matches 8 bases. V dropped 5 bases and J dropped 1; count of bases not matched to a gene: 6. Germline loops: CDR1 MNHEY, CDR2 SVGAGI. CDR3 length: 15 amino acids. The CDR3 spells CASSPETGAQETQYF. The CDR3 nucleotides read TGTGCCAGCAGTCCAGAGACAGGGGCCCAAGAGACCCAGTACTTC.

The V and J genes are TRBV19 and TRBJ2-7; 8 nucleotides line up with TRBD2. This CDR3 spans 15 amino acids. Germline V gene data show CDR1 as LNHDA and CDR2 as SQIVND (reference sequence). The V gene end was trimmed by 6 bases and the J gene end by 3 bases; junction bases not matched to a gene: 10. The CDR3 is CASRPGGLGSYEQYF. CDR3 in DNA: TGTGCCAGTAGACCCGGGGGACTAGGTAGCTACGAGCAGTACTTC.

The chain recombines TRBV10-2 with TRBJ2-7, with a possible D match to TRBD1 (6 bases). The germline V gene encodes CDR1 WSHSY and CDR2 SAAADI. The CDR3 sequence is 16 residues long. Deletions cut 4 bases from V and 0 bases from J, with 16 bases between. In nucleotides, the CDR3 is TGCGCCAGCAGTGGAAATCGGGACACCTTCTCCTACGAGCAGTACTTC. Amino acids: CASSGNRDTFSYEQYF.

Only one count was recorded for this clone. CDR3 amino acids: CASSTPPGGPSYNEQFF. Written as DNA, the CDR3 is TGTGCCAGCAGCACGCCCCCGGGGGGGCCTTCCTACAATGAGCAGTTCTTC. J is TRBJ2-1 and V is TRBV7-9; 8 bases align to TRBD2. Trimming at V came to 5 bases and at J to 1 base, leaving 10 bases not matched to a gene. CDR3 length: 17 amino acids. In germline, CDR1 is SEHNR, CDR2 FQNEAQ (reference sequence).

The chain links TRBV7-3 to TRBJ2-1, with 10 bases fitting TRBD1. Germline CDR1 is SGHTA and CDR2 is FQGTGA. The CDR3 covers 17 residues. The V and J ends lost 5 bases and 4 bases, in that order; junction bases with no gene match: 11. CDR3 amino acids: CASSLFPGTGVYNEQFF. In DNA form, the CDR3 reads TGTGCCAGCAGCCTATTCCCCGGGACAGGGGTATACAATGAGCAGTTCTTC.

The CDR3: CATSGHLGQPHEQYF. CDR3 bases: TGTGCCACCAGCGGCCACCTGGGACAGCCCCACGAGCAGTACTTC. The genes are TRBV15 and TRBJ2-7, with 7 bases lining up with TRBD1. The CDR3 totals 15 residues. V trimming: 5 bases; J trimming: 5 bases; junction bases outside the gene matches: 12. Germline V gene sequence: CDR1 LNHNV, CDR2 YYDKDF (reference sequence).

The rearrangement joins TRBV27 to TRBJ2-3; D gene uncertain. Germline lookup yields CDR1 MNHEY and CDR2 SMNVEV (reference sequence). The CDR3 length is 15 residues. V gave up 2 bases and J gave up 4 bases, with 13 bases separating them. The CDR3 DNA reads as TGTGCCAGCAGTTTAATATCCCCTACGGCAGATACGCAGTATTTT. Encoded protein: CASSLISPTADTQYF.

The V and J genes are TRBV7-9 and TRBJ1-4, with 7 bases that match TRBD1. The CDR3 totals 17 residues. V trimming: 5 bases; J trimming: 5 bases; junction bases outside the gene matches: 14. Germline loops: CDR1 SEHNR, CDR2 FQNEAQ (reference sequence). The CDR3 region is CASSPVNEGAGNEKLFF. DNA of the CDR3: TGTGCCAGCAGCCCGGTCAACGAGGGGGCGGGAAATGAAAAACTGTTTTTT.

This chain connects TRBV5-1 to TRBJ2-1, with 10 bases matching TRBD1. The CDR3 loop spans 15 amino acids. Germline trimming cut 2 bases from V and 6 bases from J; bases unmatched to any gene: 5. The germline V gene has CDR1 SGHRS and CDR2 YFSETQ. The CDR3, as DNA: TGCGCCAGCAGCTTAGGACAGGGGGTAATCAATGAGCAGTTCTTC. It yields the protein CASSLGQGVINEQFF. The full variable domain, completed using reference TRBV5-1 and TRBJ2-1, is KAGVTQTPRYLIKTRGQQVTLSCSPISGHRSVSWYQQTPGQGLQFLFEYFSETQRNKGNFPGRFSGRQFSNSRSEMNVSTLELGDSALYLCASSLGQGVINEQFFGPGTRLTVL.

This clone was seen just once. The chain joins TRBV11-2 to TRBJ1-2, with no clear D. The CDR3 extends over 13 amino acids. From germline, CDR1 is SGHAT and CDR2 FQNNGV. Trimming stripped 3 bases from V and 4 bases from J, with 9 bases between. The CDR3 loop is CASSFAQSYGYTF. CDR3 in DNA: TGTGCCAGCAGCTTCGCACAGTCCTATGGCTACACCTTC.

CDR3 nucleotide sequence: TGCGCCAGCAGCCAGGGACTAGCGGGGACCTACGAGCAGTACTTC. Amino acid sequence: CASSQGLAGTYEQYF. The chain uses TRBV4-1 and TRBJ2-7; 13 bases are a match to TRBD2. V was clipped by 3 bases and J by 2 bases; unmatched bases: 1. Per germline, CDR1 MGHRA and CDR2 YSYEKL. The CDR3 covers 15 residues.

The gene calls are TRBV2 and TRBJ1-4; no firm D call. Germline assignment: CDR1 SNHLY and CDR2 FYNNEI. Trimming shortened V by 5 bases and J by 4 bases, and 11 bases separated the two germline ends. The CDR3 is made up of 14 amino acids. The CDR3 DNA sequence: TGTGCCAGCAGTTCGAGGGTGAATAATGAAAAACTGTTTTTT. Amino acid sequence: CASSSRVNNEKLFF.

The chain employs TRBV6-8 and TRBJ1-4; 7 bases agree with TRBD1. The length of the CDR3 is 14 residues. The germline gives CDR1 MNHGY, CDR2 SAAAGT. J gave up 6 bases and V 5 bases, and 6 bases lay outside the gene matches. In DNA form, the CDR3 reads TGTGCCAGCAGTGACGACAGGGATTATGAAAAACTGTTTTTT. Translated, it gives CASSDDRDYEKLFF.